The 20 T cell receptor beta chains in this list originate from one sample, sequenced in a study of shared clonotypes between healthy human individuals. Some clones are missing from TCRdb's copy, which holds only in-frame ones; the method was immunoSEQ multiplex PCR. The sample yields about 2.5 million clones, 85% to 95% seen once. Sequenced material: naive CD4+ T cells from PBMCs. Noted subset: CD45RA+ positively selected. These receptor sequences come from a man aged 18 to 29 in good health. Some clones in this sample may be carry-over from other donors' samples.

The gene calls are TRBV4-2 and TRBJ2-5; no reliable D call. The CDR3 is made up of 17 amino acids. In germline, CDR1 is LGHNA, CDR2 YNFKEQ. The ends were cut back, 2 bases at V and 4 bases at J, with 20 bases in the middle. In DNA form, the CDR3 reads TGTGCCAGCAGCCAAAGGTGGGGTCCTAGGTTGGTAGAGACCCAGTACTTC. Amino acids: CASSQRWGPRLVETQYF.

The V call is TRBV4-1, the J call TRBJ2-2; possibly TRBD1 for D (5 bases). V lost 0 bases to trimming and J lost 2 bases, with 10 bases between them. The CDR3 is 16 amino acids. The germline CDR1 and CDR2 sequences are MGHRA and YSYEKL. The CDR3 nucleotides read TGCGCCAGCAGCCAAGAGAGCAGGGTAAACACCGGGGAGCTGTTTTTT. It translates to CASSQESRVNTGELFF.

This rearrangement joins TRBV29-1 to TRBJ2-1, with 8 bases matching TRBD1. CDR3 length equals 13 residues. The germline V gene encodes CDR1 SQVTM and CDR2 ANQGSEA. The J segment lost 6 bases and the V segment lost 3 bases, leaving 4 bases of the junction unmatched. CDR3 nucleotide sequence: TGCAGCGTTGACGGCAGGGGGCGCAATGAGCAGTTCTTC. It encodes CSVDGRGRNEQFF.

This clone was picked up one time. V gene TRBV7-9 combines with J gene TRBJ2-3, with TRBD2 matching over 7 bases. J lost 4 bases, V lost 5 bases, and 12 bases had no gene match. The CDR3 is 16 residues long. The germline V gene encodes CDR1 SEHNR and CDR2 FQNEAQ (reference sequence). CDR3 DNA: TGTGCCAGCAGCCGGTTAGCGGGCTCAAGCGCAGATACGCAGTATTTT. This encodes CASSRLAGSSADTQYF.

Details on this clone: Other DNA sequences within the sample encode an identical CDR3. DNA of the CDR3: TGTGCCAGCAGCTTAATGCGGGAGACCCAGTACTTC. Its protein product is CASSLMRETQYF. This chain links TRBV7-2 with TRBJ2-5; D uncertain. CDR1 SGHTA and CDR2 FQGNSA come from the germline V gene. Trimming shortened V by 2 bases and J by 5 bases, and 6 bases separated the two germline ends. This CDR3 has 12 residues.

In DNA, the CDR3 is TGCGCCAGCAGCCCGGGGACAGCTCCTGGAAACACCATATATTTT. Protein product: CASSPGTAPGNTIYF. This sequence joins TRBV5-1 and TRBJ1-3; 7 nucleotides match TRBD1. The germline V gene encodes CDR1 SGHRS and CDR2 YFSETQ. V shed 4 bases, J shed 2 bases, and the junction held 6 bases outside the gene matches. The CDR3 contains 15 residues.

Note on this clone: The same CDR3 is also encoded by other DNA sequences in this sample. The chain recombines TRBV20-1 with TRBJ2-3, with unresolved D. Germline CDR1 DFQATT, CDR2 SNEGSKA (reference sequence). V shed 5 bases and J shed 6 bases, with 9 bases lying between them. The CDR3 consists of 11 residues. For the CDR3, the DNA is TGCAGTGCTCGGACGGCGGATACGCAGTATTTT. Its protein product is CSARTADTQYF.

This clone came up once. The V and J genes are TRBV5-1 and TRBJ2-4; D is unresolved. Trimming stripped 4 bases from V and 3 bases from J, with 11 bases between. The germline V gene encodes CDR1 SGHRS and CDR2 YFSETQ. The CDR3 extends over 14 amino acids. The CDR3 DNA is TGCGCCAGCAGCCTCGAGTTTGGCAAAAACATTCAGTACTTC. This codes for CASSLEFGKNIQYF. Drawing the rest from reference TRBV5-1 and TRBJ2-4, the complete variable domain is KAGVTQTPRYLIKTRGQQVTLSCSPISGHRSVSWYQQTPGQGLQFLFEYFSETQRNKGNFPGRFSGRQFSNSRSEMNVSTLELGDSALYLCASSLEFGKNIQYFGAGTRLSVL.

This chain links TRBV7-9 with TRBJ2-2; 9 nucleotides align to TRBD1. In germline, CDR1 is SEHNR, CDR2 FQNEAQ (reference sequence). CDR3 length: 15 amino acids. V shed 10 bases, J shed 3 bases, and the junction held 9 bases outside the gene matches. Here the CDR3 reads CATRDRAWDTGELFF. CDR3 nucleotide sequence: TGTGCCACTAGGGACAGGGCGTGGGACACCGGGGAGCTGTTTTTT.

The chain employs TRBV14 and TRBJ2-2; 10 bases are shared with TRBD2. In germline, CDR1 is SGHDN, CDR2 FVKESK. This CDR3 contains 16 residues. V dropped 6 bases and J dropped 7; count of bases not matched to a gene: 11. CDR3 residues: CASRLTSGNVVGELFF. In DNA form, the CDR3 reads TGTGCCAGCAGGCTCACTAGCGGGAATGTCGTCGGGGAGCTGTTTTTT. The full variable domain, with the rest looked up from reference TRBV14 and TRBJ2-2, is EAGVTQFPSHSVIEKGQTVTLRCDPISGHDNLYWYRRVMGKEIKFLLHFVKESKQDESGMPNNRFLAERTGGTYSTLKVQPAELEDSGVYFCASRLTSGNVVGELFFGEGSRLTVL.

This chain uses TRBV4-1 with TRBJ2-7; D is undetermined. Germline V gene sequence: CDR1 MGHRA, CDR2 YSYEKL. The CDR3 runs 19 residues. V was clipped by 2 bases and J by 0 bases, with 23 bases between them. The CDR3 reads CASSQLAVKGSSHSYEQYF. The CDR3 nucleotides are TGCGCCAGCAGCCAACTTGCAGTAAAAGGGTCTTCTCACTCCTACGAGCAGTACTTC.

J is TRBJ1-2 and V is TRBV6-5; 8 bases line up with TRBD1. V lost 7 bases, J lost 5 bases, and 9 bases stayed unmatched. This CDR3 has 14 amino acids. In germline, CDR1 is MNHEY, CDR2 SVGAGI. Written as DNA, the CDR3 is TGTGCCAGCACAGGGGGCTTTCAGAAGTATGGCTACACCTTC. Residues: CASTGGFQKYGYTF.

The chain is built from TRBV10-1 and TRBJ1-3, with D unresolved. V was pared by 4 bases and J by 11 bases, with 18 bases between. The V gene's germline CDR1 is WNHNN and CDR2 SYGVQD (reference sequence). This CDR3 has 14 residues. The CDR3 is CASSGNPGGRPIYF. The CDR3 DNA follows: TGCGCCAGCAGTGGCAACCCGGGCGGGCGCCCCATATATTTT.

The chain uses TRBV7-2 and TRBJ2-3; D unclear. Between the trimmed V and J ends, which lost 1 base and 4 bases, there was a span of 9 bases. The CDR3 contains 14 residues. In germline, CDR1 is SGHTA, CDR2 FQGNSA. CDR3 nucleotides: TGTGCCAGCAGCTTAGTTGTTTCCGCAGATACGCAGTATTTT. This translates into CASSLVVSADTQYF. Full variable domain (missing parts from reference TRBV7-2 and TRBJ2-3): GAGVSQSPSNKVTEKGKDVELRCDPISGHTALYWYRQSLGQGLEFLIYFQGNSAPDKSGLPSDRFSAERTGGSVSTLTIQRTQQEDSAVYLCASSLVVSADTQYFGPGTRLTVL.

This chain connects TRBV28 to TRBJ1-3; D gene ambiguous. This CDR3 contains 12 residues. V was clipped by 6 bases and J by 7 bases, with 10 bases between them. Per the germline V gene, CDR1 is MDHEN and CDR2 is SYDVKM. The CDR3 protein is CASSPGVNTIYF. The CDR3 DNA sequence: TGTGCCAGCAGCCCCGGGGTTAACACCATATATTTT.

There are a few counts of this clone. The chain recombines TRBV7-9 with TRBJ1-5; possible D gene TRBD1, 6 bases. Germline-derived CDR1 and CDR2 are SEHNR and FQNEAQ (reference sequence). The V end lost 1 base, the J end lost 4 bases, and 11 bases lay between the germline ends. CDR3 length equals 15 residues. DNA for the CDR3: TGTGCCAGCAGCTTAGTCGGGGGCCCAAATCAGCCCCAGCATTTT. Translation: CASSLVGGPNQPQHF.

The V call is TRBV6-1, the J call TRBJ2-7, with D perhaps TRBD1 (7 bases). V lost 7 bases and J 3 bases, leaving 19 bases between the germline ends. In germline, CDR1 is MNHNS, CDR2 SASEGT. The CDR3 is 15 residues long. The CDR3 sequence: CASTGVRQGLYEQYF. The CDR3 DNA follows: TGTGCCAGCACCGGAGTCCGACAGGGACTCTACGAGCAGTACTTC.

Regarding this clone: The sample contains more than one DNA sequence encoding this CDR3. The J gene is TRBJ2-7, the V gene TRBV18; no definite D call. The germline gives CDR1 KGHSH, CDR2 LQKENI. This CDR3 spans 14 amino acids. The germline V and J ends were trimmed by 1 base and 1 base, with 8 bases remaining between them. As DNA, the CDR3 is TGTGCCAGCTCACCACAAGGGCAGTCCTACGAGCAGTACTTC. The encoded protein is CASSPQGQSYEQYF.

The rearrangement joins TRBV10-3 to TRBJ1-5; the match to TRBD1 covers 7 bases. The junction had 3 bases not matched to a gene; V was cut back by 9 bases and J by 4 bases. Germline V lookup: CDR1 ENHRY, CDR2 SYGVKD. The CDR3 loop spans 12 amino acids. The CDR3 coding sequence is TGTGCCATTGGGACAGCAAATCAGCCCCAGCATTTT. This sequence encodes CAIGTANQPQHF.

The chain recombines TRBV29-1 with TRBJ1-2; D remains unclear. V lost 1 base, J lost 0 bases, and 9 bases lay in between. Germline values: CDR1 SQVTM, CDR2 ANQGSEA. This CDR3 has 14 residues. CDR3 sequence: CSVEGTASNYGYTF. DNA of the CDR3: TGCAGCGTTGAAGGGACCGCCTCTAACTATGGCTACACCTTC.